One sample yielded the 6 T cell receptor beta chains listed below, sequenced in a study of blood T cell repertoires in COVID-19. Here immunoSEQ multiplex PCR was the method, and the copy in TCRdb shows in-frame clones only, minus some. The sample records around 470,000 clones, roughly 88% being singletons. The source material was PBMCs or T cells enriched from blood (not recorded which). The receptors derive from a man aged 18 to 29 who had recovered from COVID-19.

This sequence joins TRBV24-1 and TRBJ2-1, with TRBD2 matching 8 bases. Germline lookup yields CDR1 KGHDR and CDR2 SFDVKD. Unmatched junction bases numbered 3, after V lost 3 bases and J lost 6 bases. CDR3 size: 14 residues. In nucleotides, the CDR3 is TGTGCCACCAGTGATACCAGCGGGGGCAATGAGCAGTTCTTC. It yields the protein CATSDTSGGNEQFF.

This chain connects TRBV28 to TRBJ1-2, with a weak D call TRBD1 (6 bases). Germline-derived CDR1 and CDR2 are MDHEN and SYDVKM. This CDR3 is 14 amino acids long. V lost 5 bases and J 5 bases, leaving 15 bases between the germline ends. The CDR3 DNA is TGTGCCAGCAGTCCACCGGGCAGGGGTTATGGCTACACCTTC. It specifies CASSPPGRGYGYTF.

V and J are TRBV5-1 and TRBJ2-5; the match to TRBD1 covers 8 bases. The CDR3 has 17 residues. Germline lookup yields CDR1 SGHRS and CDR2 YFSETQ. The V segment lost 0 bases and the J segment 5 bases; nucleotides outside the gene matches: 12. The DNA for the CDR3 is TGCGCCAGCAGCTTGGCGTTCTTGGCAGGGGGCAAGGAGACCCAGTACTTC. Translating gives CASSLAFLAGGKETQYF.

DNA for the CDR3: TGTGCCAGCAGATCATCGCACTTGAACACTGAAGCTTTCTTT. Its translation: CASRSSHLNTEAFF. The rearrangement uses TRBV11-2 and TRBJ1-1, with D unresolved. Germline-derived CDR1 and CDR2 are SGHAT and FQNNGV. The CDR3 is 14 amino acids. V was cut by 6 bases and J by 0 bases, with 11 bases left in between.

The V and J genes are TRBV9 and TRBJ2-1, with D possibly TRBD2 on 6 matching bases. The CDR3 spans 15 residues. Trimming removed 0 bases from V and 4 bases from J, with 11 bases in between. Germline V CDR1 and CDR2: SGDLS, YYNGEE. CDR3 DNA: TGTGCCAGCAGCGTAGGCCGACTAGATTACAATGAGCAGTTCTTC. This codes for CASSVGRLDYNEQFF.

The chain joins TRBV6-1 to TRBJ2-7, with 7 bases fitting TRBD2. Germline trimming cut 3 bases from V and 11 bases from J; bases unmatched to any gene: 16. CDR3 length equals 15 residues. The germline CDR1 and CDR2 sequences are MNHNS and SASEGT. The CDR3 DNA reads as TGTGCCAGCAGTGAGATTAACCGGGGGGAGAGCGGGGAGTACTTC. This sequence encodes CASSEINRGESGEYF.